The rows below give T cell receptor beta chains drawn from one sample of a study of blood T cell repertoires in COVID-19. Data came from immunoSEQ multiplex PCR; TCRdb stores just in-frame clones and leaves some out. There are approximately 270,000 clones in the sample; 75% to 90% occur only once, and less than 2.5% lies in the top ten. The sequenced material came from peripheral blood. All receptors come from a middle-aged man with acute or convalescent COVID-19. The CDR3 runs from the conserved cysteine through the conserved F or W. The order of the fields is D gene, clone size, J gene, V gene, CDR3 protein, CDR3 DNA. D genes are given only for firm matches. The size field is filled for only some rows; it gives once, few, many or a size class.

D: TRBD2
size: NA
J: TRBJ2-3
V: TRBV13
CDR3: CASSLVRGGPSDTQYF
DNA: TGTGCCAGCAGCTTAGTTCGGGGGGGCCCCTCAGATACGCAGTATTTT

D: TRBD2
size: few
J: TRBJ2-3
V: TRBV7-6
CDR3: CASSLSGVSTDTQYF
DNA: TGTGCCAGCAGCCTGAGCGGGGTCAGCACAGATACGCAGTATTTT

D: NA
size: NA
J: TRBJ1-2
V: TRBV7-8
CDR3: CASSLDRRRRGYGYTF
DNA: TGTGCCAGCAGCTTAGATCGGCGACGCAGGGGCTATGGCTACACCTTC

D: NA
size: NA
J: TRBJ2-3
V: TRBV25-1
CDR3: CASSEASRPTDTQYF
DNA: TGTGCCAGCAGTGAAGCAAGCAGGCCCACGGATACGCAGTATTTT

D: NA
size: NA
J: TRBJ2-7
V: TRBV30
CDR3: CAAEGGTYEQYF
DNA: TGTGCCGCGGAAGGGGGTACCTACGAGCAGTACTTC

D: NA
size: few
J: TRBJ2-7
V: TRBV2
CDR3: CASRLGRGAYEQYF
DNA: TGTGCCAGCAGACTTGGGCGGGGAGCCTACGAGCAGTACTTC

D: NA
size: NA
J: TRBJ2-2
V: TRBV4-1
CDR3: CASSQDRRGWPGELFF
DNA: TGCGCCAGCAGCCAAGATCGTAGGGGTTGGCCCGGGGAGCTGTTTTTT

D: NA
size: NA
J: TRBJ1-1
V: TRBV4-1
CDR3: CASSLSGTDTEAFF
DNA: TGCGCCAGCAGCCTCTCCGGGACTGACACTGAAGCTTTCTTT

D: TRBD1
size: NA
J: TRBJ1-6
V: TRBV5-4
CDR3: CASSLEGDSSYSPLHF
DNA: TGTGCCAGCAGCTTGGAAGGGGACAGTTCTTATTCACCCCTCCACTTT

D: TRBD2
size: NA
J: TRBJ2-5
V: TRBV9
CDR3: CASSVALAGGEETQYF
DNA: TGTGCCAGCAGCGTAGCGCTAGCGGGGGGGGAGGAGACCCAGTACTTC

D: TRBD1
size: NA
J: TRBJ1-5
V: TRBV11-2
CDR3: CASSPTGVGNQPQHF
DNA: TGTGCCAGCAGCCCCACAGGGGTTGGGAATCAGCCCCAGCATTTT

D: NA
size: once
J: TRBJ1-2
V: TRBV3-1/TRBV3-2
CDR3: CASSQGANGYTF
DNA: TGTGCCAGCAGCCAGGGGGCTAATGGCTACACCTTC

D: NA
size: NA
J: TRBJ1-5
V: TRBV4-1
CDR3: CASSQEQGNQPQHF
DNA: TGCGCCAGCAGCCAAGAGCAGGGGAATCAGCCCCAGCATTTT

D: NA
size: NA
J: TRBJ1-2
V: TRBV5-4
CDR3: CASSLAEVGYTF
DNA: TGTGCCAGCAGCTTGGCCGAGGTAGGCTACACCTTC

D: NA
size: NA
J: TRBJ2-1
V: TRBV3-1/TRBV3-2
CDR3: CASSQGRRVAYNEQFF
DNA: TGTGCCAGCAGCCAAGGCAGGCGGGTTGCCTACAATGAGCAGTTCTTC